Below, 21 T cell receptor beta chains from the same sample are listed, as sequenced in a study of blood T cell repertoires in COVID-19 (dated by TCRdb to about 2020). The receptor library was made with the immunoSEQ multiplex PCR assay. This immuneACCESS table, as held by TCRdb, lists in-frame sequences with V and J called but not all clones. Of the missing ones, under half trace to an unresolved V gene in checked studies; the others have no known cause. This sample has about 150,000 clones in its table, and 75% to 90% of those were observed once. The ten largest clonotypes hold about 6.5% of the sample. Sequenced material: peripheral blood. The receptor set was obtained from an elderly man with acute or convalescent COVID-19.

The rearrangement uses TRBV2 and TRBJ1-2, with 7 bases lining up with TRBD1. The V segment lost 4 bases and the J segment 5 bases; nucleotides outside the gene matches: 7. This CDR3 is built from 14 residues. CDR1 SNHLY and CDR2 FYNNEI come from the germline V gene. CDR3 bases: TGTGCCAGCAGTGCACGACAGGGACGATATGGCTACACCTTC. It codes for CASSARQGRYGYTF.

This clone was counted a few times. This rearrangement joins TRBV27 to TRBJ2-7; 8 positions agree with TRBD1. The CDR3 has 15 residues. V dropped 3 bases and J dropped 3; count of bases not matched to a gene: 7. Germline CDR1 and CDR2: MNHEY and SMNVEV (reference sequence). The CDR3 DNA sequence: TGTGCCAGCAGTTTTATGCTCAGGGGGCTCTACGAGCAGTACTTC. Encoded protein: CASSFMLRGLYEQYF.

The CDR3 here is CASSVVSAGRHEQYF. Written as DNA, the CDR3 is TGTGCCAGCAGCGTTGTCTCCGCGGGGAGGCACGAGCAGTACTTC. The V call is TRBV9, the J call TRBJ2-7; D might be TRBD2 (6 bases). The V gene lost 2 bases and the J gene lost 5 bases, with 17 bases spanning the gap. This CDR3 spans 15 amino acids. Germline V CDR1 and CDR2: SGDLS, YYNGEE.

The gene calls are TRBV28 and TRBJ2-7, with 9 bases lining up with TRBD1. The CDR3 loop spans 16 amino acids. With V trimmed by 6 bases and J by 7 bases, 16 bases remained unmatched. Germline CDR1 and CDR2: MDHEN and SYDVKM. The CDR3 reads CASRLQGTDRGGEQYF. The CDR3 region has the DNA TGTGCCAGCAGGTTACAGGGGACGGACAGGGGAGGGGAGCAGTACTTC. Variable domain in full (rest from reference TRBV28 and TRBJ2-7): DVKVTQSSRYLVKRTGEKVFLECVQDMDHENMFWYRQDPGLGLRLIYFSYDVKMKEKGDIPEGYSVSREKKERFSLILESASTNQTSMYLCASRLQGTDRGGEQYFGPGTRLTVT.

The rearrangement joins TRBV27 to TRBJ1-3; perhaps TRBD1 as D (6 bases). Germline V gene lookup returns CDR1 MNHEY and CDR2 SMNVEV (reference sequence). V dropped 5 bases and J dropped 0 bases, with 14 bases sitting between them. The CDR3 runs 16 residues. The CDR3 reads CASSPADRISGNTIYF. CDR3 in DNA: TGTGCCAGCAGTCCCGCGGACAGAATCTCTGGAAACACCATATATTTT.

This chain links TRBV2 with TRBJ1-4; 7 nucleotides line up with TRBD1. Germline V gene data show CDR1 as SNHLY and CDR2 as FYNNEI. The V gene end was trimmed by 1 base and the J gene end by 13 bases; junction bases not matched to a gene: 9. There are 14 residues in the CDR3. The CDR3 here is CASSEGQGGPGLFF. The CDR3 DNA reads TGTGCCAGCAGTGAAGGGCAGGGGGGACCGGGACTGTTTTTT.

The chain couples TRBV7-3 to TRBJ2-2; 10 positions match TRBD2. CDR1 is SGHTA and CDR2 is FQGTGA in the germline V gene. The CDR3 sequence is 16 residues long. With V trimmed by 5 bases and J by 4 bases, 7 bases remained unmatched. CDR3 amino acids: CASSQTSGSGTGELFF. CDR3 in DNA: TGTGCCAGCAGCCAGACTAGCGGGTCAGGCACCGGGGAGCTGTTTTTT.

The V gene is TRBV24-1, the J gene TRBJ2-3; D gene unclear. This CDR3 has 13 residues. Per germline, CDR1 KGHDR and CDR2 SFDVKD. V lost 4 bases, J lost 4 bases, and 8 bases lay in between. The CDR3 DNA reads TGTGCCACCAGTGACAGTGCCGCAGATACGCAGTATTTT. It specifies CATSDSAADTQYF.

This clone was seen only a few times. In the same sample, other DNA sequences code for this CDR3. The rearrangement links TRBV27 to TRBJ2-7; a weak D match, TRBD1 (6 bases). The ends were cut back, 3 bases at V and 2 bases at J, with 11 bases in the middle. The CDR3 length is 14 residues. Germline CDR1 and CDR2: MNHEY and SMNVEV (reference sequence). This CDR3 reads CASSLSRGPYEQYF. CDR3 DNA sequence: TGTGCCAGCAGTTTGAGCAGGGGCCCCTACGAGCAGTACTTC.

This clone was seen once. The V and J genes are TRBV30 and TRBJ2-5; no firm D call. V was pared by 1 base and J by 2 bases, with 5 bases between. The CDR3 runs to 12 residues. CDR1 is GTSNPN, CDR2 SVGIG, per germline (reference sequence). The CDR3, as DNA: TGTGCCTGGAGTGGCCAGCAAGAGACCCAGTACTTC. It codes for CAWSGQQETQYF.

The genes are TRBV16 and TRBJ1-4; the match to TRBD1 covers 8 bases. Germline V gene sequence: CDR1 KGHSY, CDR2 FQNENV. The V and J ends lost 2 bases and 15 bases, in that order; junction bases with no gene match: 14. The length of the CDR3 is 15 residues. Here the CDR3 reads CASSQLQGAAPRVFF. Here the CDR3 DNA reads TGTGCCAGCAGCCAACTCCAGGGGGCGGCCCCGAGAGTGTTTTTT.

The rearrangement links TRBV6-5 to TRBJ2-5; maybe TRBD1 (5 bases). The V gene lost 5 bases and the J gene lost 1 base, with 11 bases spanning the gap. The CDR3 is made up of 14 amino acids. The germline V gene has CDR1 MNHEY and CDR2 SVGAGI. CDR3 residues: CASSNTGGQETQYF. In nucleotides, the CDR3 is TGTGCCAGCAGTAACACAGGCGGCCAAGAGACCCAGTACTTC.

The rearrangement links TRBV4-1 to TRBJ2-2, with TRBD1 identical over 9 bases. J gave up 8 bases and V 0 bases, and 10 bases lay outside the gene matches. CDR3 length: 17 amino acids. CDR1 is MGHRA and CDR2 is YSYEKL in the germline V gene. CDR3 amino acids: CASSQEIPGQGLGELFF. CDR3 DNA sequence: TGCGCCAGCAGCCAAGAAATACCGGGACAGGGTCTGGGGGAGCTGTTTTTT.

This chain uses TRBV6-5 with TRBJ1-2, with unresolved D. This CDR3 is built from 14 residues. With 0 bases removed from V and 8 bases from J, the gap between germline ends came to 13 bases. Germline assignment: CDR1 MNHEY and CDR2 SVGAGI. In DNA, the CDR3 is TGTGCCAGCAGTTACTCGAGCCCTCCTCAAGGCTACACCTTC. This codes for CASSYSSPPQGYTF.

This clone was observed a few times. The chain links TRBV11-2 to TRBJ1-3; 9 bases are shared with TRBD1. Unmatched junction bases numbered 5, after V lost 3 bases and J lost 2 bases. The CDR3 is 16 amino acids. The germline CDR1 and CDR2 sequences are SGHAT and FQNNGV. The CDR3 bases are TGTGCCAGCAGCTTCGTACAGGGGGCCACTGGAAACACCATATATTTT. It encodes CASSFVQGATGNTIYF.

The chain uses TRBV7-2 and TRBJ2-5; 7 bases match TRBD1. Germline V CDR1 and CDR2: SGHTA, FQGNSA. With 0 bases clipped from V and 5 bases from J, the junction kept 6 bases outside the gene matches. The CDR3 length is 15 residues. CDR3 amino acids: CASSLAAGGQETQYF. CDR3 in DNA: TGTGCCAGCAGCTTAGCGGCAGGGGGTCAGGAGACCCAGTACTTC.

J is TRBJ2-1 and V is TRBV5-1, with 9 bases lining up with TRBD1. J lost 3 bases, V lost 5 bases, and 6 bases had no gene match. From germline, CDR1 is SGHRS and CDR2 YFSETQ. This CDR3 spans 15 amino acids. CDR3 nucleotide sequence: TGCGCCAGCAGTTTGACAGGGGGGGACTACAATGAGCAGTTCTTC. This gives the protein CASSLTGGDYNEQFF.

The rearrangement uses TRBV3-1 (or the pseudogene TRBV3-2) and TRBJ2-2, with D tentatively TRBD2 (5 bases). The length of the CDR3 is 17 residues. Looked up from germline, CDR1 is LGHDT and CDR2 is YNNKEL (reference sequence). Trimming took 0 bases from V and 4 from J, leaving 15 bases between them. The DNA for the CDR3 is TGTGCCAGCAGCCAAGAAAGACGCCCCGAGGGCACCGGGGAGCTGTTTTTT. As protein: CASSQERRPEGTGELFF.

The V and J genes are TRBV5-1 and TRBJ1-1; D not certain. The CDR3 contains 12 residues. V was clipped by 4 bases and J by 1 base, with 5 bases between them. Germline CDR1 reads SGHRS; CDR2 reads YFSETQ. The CDR3 protein is CASSQENTEAFF. In nucleotides, the CDR3 is TGCGCCAGCAGCCAGGAGAACACTGAAGCTTTCTTT.

V gene TRBV6-2 or TRBV6-3 combines with J gene TRBJ2-7, with TRBD1 as a possible D gene (5 bases). This CDR3 contains 14 residues. CDR1 and CDR2 (germline): MNHEY, SVGEGT. The V gene lost 2 bases and the J gene lost 4 bases, with 12 bases spanning the gap. CDR3 nucleotide sequence: TGTGCCAGCAGTTACACGCAGGGAAATTACGAGCAGTACTTC. This translates into CASSYTQGNYEQYF.

This chain connects TRBV7-9 to TRBJ1-1; D uncertain. V lost 5 bases and J 4 bases, leaving 14 bases between the germline ends. Germline V gives CDR1 SEHNR, CDR2 FQNEAQ (reference sequence). The CDR3 covers 14 residues. CDR3 bases: TGTGCCAGCAGCAACGAGTTATTGCTCACTGAAGCTTTCTTT. Its protein product is CASSNELLLTEAFF.